These 2 T cell receptor beta chains originate from one sample sequenced in a study of blood T cell repertoires in COVID-19. Sequenced by immunoSEQ multiplex PCR; TCRdb stores in-frame clones only, minus some. The sample lists under 95,000 clones; 80% to 90% were seen once. The material sequenced was peripheral blood. The source of these receptors is a woman aged 80 or over with acute or convalescent COVID-19.

The V call is TRBV5-1, the J call TRBJ2-1; D is perhaps TRBD1 (6 bases). CDR1 is SGHRS and CDR2 is YFSETQ in the germline V gene. There are 16 residues in the CDR3. V was cut by 6 bases and J by 9 bases, with 25 bases left in between. For the CDR3, the DNA is TGCGCCAGCACCAATACCGGGACATCGTTTATGGGTGAGCAGTTCTTC. Protein sequence: CASTNTGTSFMGEQFF.

V and J are TRBV14 and TRBJ1-1, with a tentative D call TRBD1 (6 bases). Trimming left V 3 bases short and J 2 bases short, with 13 bases between. Germline V gene lookup returns CDR1 SGHDN and CDR2 FVKESK. The CDR3 sequence is 15 residues long. The CDR3 DNA reads as TGTGCCAGCAGCCAGGCGGACAGACCCAACACTGAAGCTTTCTTT. This gives the protein CASSQADRPNTEAFF.